This T cell receptor (beta chain) was identified in a study of blood T cells in healthy people across ages. The sample holds many counts of this clonotype. CDR3 length: 13 amino acids. V was pared by 5 bases and J by 3 bases, with 11 bases between. Germline CDR1 and CDR2: MGHRA and YSYEKL. Primed by a sample-barcoded 5' primer and a J-beta primer mix, a second PCR proceeded for 7 to 11 cycles. Via MiXCR, TCRdb re-called the 5' RACE reads, giving one row per CDR3 protein. The table lists roughly 790,000 distinct CDR3 sequences, roughly 43% of them singletons. The TCR comes from a woman aged 55-70 years in good health. The chain uses TRBV4-1 and TRBJ2-7, with D perhaps matching TRBD1 (5 bases). Sample: blood. CDR3 loop: CASSRGLSYEQYF. The CDR3 DNA is TGCGCCAGCAGCAGGGGTTTGAGCTACGAGCAGTACTTC.